The entry below gives a single T cell receptor (beta chain) sequence along with its context. The antigen is not known. This specimen includes other DNA sequences encoding the same CDR3. This table comes from immunoSEQ multiplex PCR, and its TCRdb copy is limited to in-frame clones, with some not included. Of 80,000 or so clones in the sample, roughly 80% are singletons; the top ten hold 2.9%. The data belong to a study of T cell responses to AZD1222 COVID-19 vaccine. Study-level results: Baseline seropositives among AZD1222 recipients totaled only 5 to 7. A reported finding is that nearly half of spike-specific TCRs target unmutated variant regions. Donors were chiefly white British, with a greater number of females, and clonal diversity was perhaps underestimated.

The CDR3 contains 15 residues. V lost 2 bases and J lost 0, with 11 bases in between. The V gene's germline CDR1 is LGHNA and CDR2 YSLEER. V and J are TRBV4-3 and TRBJ2-7, with D possibly matching TRBD2 (6 bases). Here the sequenced sample was peripheral blood, taken on day 0 of AZD1222 vaccination. This TCR came from an adult in good health. As DNA, the CDR3 is TGCGCCAGCAGCCAATTAGCGGATAGCTCCTACGAGCAGTACTTC. This codes for CASSQLADSSYEQYF.